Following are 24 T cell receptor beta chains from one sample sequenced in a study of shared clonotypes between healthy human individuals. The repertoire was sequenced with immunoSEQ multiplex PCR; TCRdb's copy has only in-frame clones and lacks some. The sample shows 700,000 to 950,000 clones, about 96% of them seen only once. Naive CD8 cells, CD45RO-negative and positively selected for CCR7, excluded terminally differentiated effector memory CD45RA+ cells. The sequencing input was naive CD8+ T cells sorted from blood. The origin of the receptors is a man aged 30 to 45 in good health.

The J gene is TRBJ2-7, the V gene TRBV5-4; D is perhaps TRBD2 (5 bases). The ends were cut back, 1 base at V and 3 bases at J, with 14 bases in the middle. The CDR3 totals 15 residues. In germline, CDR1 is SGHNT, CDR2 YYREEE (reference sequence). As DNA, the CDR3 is TGTGCCAGCAGCTTGCGGGGAGTGTCGAGCTACGAGCAGTACTTC. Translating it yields CASSLRGVSSYEQYF.

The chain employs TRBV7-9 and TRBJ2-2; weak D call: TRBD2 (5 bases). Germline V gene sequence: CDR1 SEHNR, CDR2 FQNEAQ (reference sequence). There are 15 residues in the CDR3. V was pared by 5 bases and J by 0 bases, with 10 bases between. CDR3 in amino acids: CASSHLASNTGELFF. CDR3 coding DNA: TGTGCCAGCAGCCATCTAGCCTCGAACACCGGGGAGCTGTTTTTT.

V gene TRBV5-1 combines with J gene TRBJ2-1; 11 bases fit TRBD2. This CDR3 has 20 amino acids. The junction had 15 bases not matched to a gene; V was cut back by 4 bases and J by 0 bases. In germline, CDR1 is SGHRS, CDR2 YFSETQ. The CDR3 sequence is CASSPEPLAGGPSSYNEQFF. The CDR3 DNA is TGCGCCAGCAGCCCAGAACCTCTAGCGGGAGGACCGAGCTCCTACAATGAGCAGTTCTTC.

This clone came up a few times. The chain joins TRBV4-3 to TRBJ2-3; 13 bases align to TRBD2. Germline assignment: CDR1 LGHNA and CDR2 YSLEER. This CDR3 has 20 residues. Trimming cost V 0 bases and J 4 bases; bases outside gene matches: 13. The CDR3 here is CASSQDGLAGDLSGSDTQYF. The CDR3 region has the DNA TGCGCCAGCAGCCAAGACGGACTAGCGGGAGATCTAAGCGGCTCAGATACGCAGTATTTT.

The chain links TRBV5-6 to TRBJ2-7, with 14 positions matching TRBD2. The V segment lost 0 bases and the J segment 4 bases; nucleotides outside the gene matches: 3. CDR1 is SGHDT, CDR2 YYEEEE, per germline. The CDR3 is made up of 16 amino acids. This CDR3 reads CASSLGGLAGVYEQYF. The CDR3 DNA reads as TGTGCCAGCAGCTTGGGGGGACTAGCGGGAGTTTACGAGCAGTACTTC.

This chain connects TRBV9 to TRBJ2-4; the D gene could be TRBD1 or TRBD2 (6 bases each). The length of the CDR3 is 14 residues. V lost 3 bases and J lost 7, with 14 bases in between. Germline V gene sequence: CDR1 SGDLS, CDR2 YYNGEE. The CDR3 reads CASSGGGGQNIQYF. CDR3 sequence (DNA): TGTGCCAGCAGCGGAGGAGGGGGTCAGAACATTCAGTACTTC.

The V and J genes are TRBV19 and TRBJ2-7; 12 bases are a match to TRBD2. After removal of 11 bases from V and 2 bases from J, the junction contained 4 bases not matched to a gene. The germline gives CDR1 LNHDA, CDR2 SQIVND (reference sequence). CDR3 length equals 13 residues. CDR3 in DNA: TGTGCCTCCAGGACTAGCGGGACCTACGAGCAGTACTTC. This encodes CASRTSGTYEQYF.

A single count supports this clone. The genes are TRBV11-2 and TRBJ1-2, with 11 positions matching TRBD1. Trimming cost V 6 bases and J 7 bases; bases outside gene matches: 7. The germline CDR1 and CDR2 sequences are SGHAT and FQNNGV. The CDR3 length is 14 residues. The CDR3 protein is CASSRGQGASGYTF. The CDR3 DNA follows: TGTGCCAGCAGTCGTGGACAGGGGGCAAGTGGCTACACCTTC.

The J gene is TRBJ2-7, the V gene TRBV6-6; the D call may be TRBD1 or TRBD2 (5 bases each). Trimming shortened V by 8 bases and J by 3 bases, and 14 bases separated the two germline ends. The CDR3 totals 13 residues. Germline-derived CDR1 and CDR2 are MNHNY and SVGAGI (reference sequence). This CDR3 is CASRQGVRYEQYF. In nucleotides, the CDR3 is TGTGCCAGCCGGCAGGGAGTCCGCTACGAGCAGTACTTC.

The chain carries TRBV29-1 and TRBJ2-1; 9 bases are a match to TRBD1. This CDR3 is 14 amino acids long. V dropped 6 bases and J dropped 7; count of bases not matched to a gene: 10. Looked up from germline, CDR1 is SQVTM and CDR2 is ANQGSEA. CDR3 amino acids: CSVDSGTGYNEQFF. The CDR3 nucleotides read TGCAGCGTAGATTCCGGGACAGGGTATAATGAGCAGTTCTTC.

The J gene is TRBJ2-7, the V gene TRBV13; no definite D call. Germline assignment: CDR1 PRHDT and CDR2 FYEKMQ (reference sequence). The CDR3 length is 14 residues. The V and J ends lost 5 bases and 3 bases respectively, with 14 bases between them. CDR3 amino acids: CASSRRTESYEQYF. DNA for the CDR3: TGTGCCAGCAGCCGTCGGACGGAAAGCTACGAGCAGTACTTC.

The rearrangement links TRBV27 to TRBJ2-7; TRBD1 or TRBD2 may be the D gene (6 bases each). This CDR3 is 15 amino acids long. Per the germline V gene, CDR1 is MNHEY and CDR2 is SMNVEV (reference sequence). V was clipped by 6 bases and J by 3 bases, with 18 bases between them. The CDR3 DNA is TGTGCCAGCAGGATCGCCGGGGGCGGGGTCTACGAGCAGTACTTC. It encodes CASRIAGGGVYEQYF.

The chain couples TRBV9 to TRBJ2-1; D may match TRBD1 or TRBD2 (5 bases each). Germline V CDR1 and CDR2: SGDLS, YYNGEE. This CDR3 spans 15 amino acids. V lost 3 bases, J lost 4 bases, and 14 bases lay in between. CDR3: CASSADGTPYNEQFF. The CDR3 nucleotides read TGTGCCAGCAGCGCGGACGGGACCCCATACAATGAGCAGTTCTTC.

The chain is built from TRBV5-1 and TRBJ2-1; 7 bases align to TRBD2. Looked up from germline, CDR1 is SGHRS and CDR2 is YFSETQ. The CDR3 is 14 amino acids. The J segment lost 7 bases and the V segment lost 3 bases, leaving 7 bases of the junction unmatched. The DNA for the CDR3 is TGCGCCAGCAGCTGGGGACTAAAGAAGAATGAGCAGTTCTTC. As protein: CASSWGLKKNEQFF. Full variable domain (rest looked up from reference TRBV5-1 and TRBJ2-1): KAGVTQTPRYLIKTRGQQVTLSCSPISGHRSVSWYQQTPGQGLQFLFEYFSETQRNKGNFPGRFSGRQFSNSRSEMNVSTLELGDSALYLCASSWGLKKNEQFFGPGTRLTVL.

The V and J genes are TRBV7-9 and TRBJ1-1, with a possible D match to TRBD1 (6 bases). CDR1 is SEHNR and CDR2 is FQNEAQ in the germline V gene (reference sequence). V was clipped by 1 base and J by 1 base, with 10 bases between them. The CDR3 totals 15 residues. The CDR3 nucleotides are TGTGCCAGCAGCTTAGGGTGGACAGAGAACACTGAAGCTTTCTTT. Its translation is CASSLGWTENTEAFF. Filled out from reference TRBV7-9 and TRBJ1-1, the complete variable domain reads DTGVSQNPRHKITKRGQNVTFRCDPISEHNRLYWYRQTLGQGPEFLTYFQNEAQLEKSRLLSDRFSAERPKGSFSTLEIQRTEQGDSAMYLCASSLGWTENTEAFFGQGTRLTVV.

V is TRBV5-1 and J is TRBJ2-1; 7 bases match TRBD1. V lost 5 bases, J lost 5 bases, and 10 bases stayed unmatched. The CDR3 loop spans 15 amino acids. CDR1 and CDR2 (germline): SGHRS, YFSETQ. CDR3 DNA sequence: TGCGCCAGCAGGTATGACAGGGCGTACCACAATGAGCAGTTCTTC. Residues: CASRYDRAYHNEQFF.

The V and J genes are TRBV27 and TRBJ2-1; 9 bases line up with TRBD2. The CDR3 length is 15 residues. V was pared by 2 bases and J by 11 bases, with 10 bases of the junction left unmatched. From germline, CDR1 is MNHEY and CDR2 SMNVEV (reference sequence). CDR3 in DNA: TGTGCCAGCAGTTTAATTGGGGAGGCTAGCGGGAAGCAGTTCTTC. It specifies CASSLIGEASGKQFF.

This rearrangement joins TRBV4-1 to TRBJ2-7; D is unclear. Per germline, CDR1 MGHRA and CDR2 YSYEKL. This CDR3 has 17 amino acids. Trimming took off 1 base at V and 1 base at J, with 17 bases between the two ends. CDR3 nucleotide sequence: TGCGCCAGCAGCCAAGTACCCCCCAATCCTGTATCCTACGAGCAGTACTTC. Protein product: CASSQVPPNPVSYEQYF.

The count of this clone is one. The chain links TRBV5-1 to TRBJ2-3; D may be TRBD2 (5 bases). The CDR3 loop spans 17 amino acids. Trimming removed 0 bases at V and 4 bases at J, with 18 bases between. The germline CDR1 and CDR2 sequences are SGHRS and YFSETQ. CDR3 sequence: CASSLGGFVVGSDTQYF. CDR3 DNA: TGCGCCAGCAGCTTGGGAGGGTTTGTGGTTGGATCAGATACGCAGTATTTT.

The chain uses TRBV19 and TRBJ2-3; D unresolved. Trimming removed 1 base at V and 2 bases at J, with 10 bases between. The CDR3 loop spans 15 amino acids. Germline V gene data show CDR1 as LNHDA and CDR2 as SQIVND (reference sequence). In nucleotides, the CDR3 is TGTGCCAGTAGTATAGTCCCCCGACACACAGATACGCAGTATTTT. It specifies CASSIVPRHTDTQYF.

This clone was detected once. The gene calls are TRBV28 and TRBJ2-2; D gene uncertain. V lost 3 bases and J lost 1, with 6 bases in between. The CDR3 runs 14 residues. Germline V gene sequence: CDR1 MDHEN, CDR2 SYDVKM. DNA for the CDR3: TGTGCCAGCAGTTTTTTGGTGAACACCGGGGAGCTGTTTTTT. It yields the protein CASSFLVNTGELFF.

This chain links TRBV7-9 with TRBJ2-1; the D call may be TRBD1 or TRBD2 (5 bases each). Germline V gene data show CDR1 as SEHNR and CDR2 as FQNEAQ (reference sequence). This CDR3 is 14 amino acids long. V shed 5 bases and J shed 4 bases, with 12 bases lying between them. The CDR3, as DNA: TGTGCCAGCAGCCACCGGGACGGGTACAATGAGCAGTTCTTC. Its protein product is CASSHRDGYNEQFF.

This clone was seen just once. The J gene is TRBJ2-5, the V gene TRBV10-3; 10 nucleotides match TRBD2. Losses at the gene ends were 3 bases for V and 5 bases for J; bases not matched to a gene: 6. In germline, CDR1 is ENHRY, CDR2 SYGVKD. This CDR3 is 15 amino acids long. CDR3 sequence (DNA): TGTGCCATCAGTGAACTAGCGGGATCCGCCGAGACCCAGTACTTC. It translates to CAISELAGSAETQYF.

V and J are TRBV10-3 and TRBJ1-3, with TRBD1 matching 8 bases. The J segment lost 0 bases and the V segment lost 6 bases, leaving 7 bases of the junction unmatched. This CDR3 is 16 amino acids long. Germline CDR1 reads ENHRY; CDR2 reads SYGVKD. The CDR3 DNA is TGTGCCATCAGCGGACAGGGTTTGAACTCTGGAAACACCATATATTTT. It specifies CAISGQGLNSGNTIYF.